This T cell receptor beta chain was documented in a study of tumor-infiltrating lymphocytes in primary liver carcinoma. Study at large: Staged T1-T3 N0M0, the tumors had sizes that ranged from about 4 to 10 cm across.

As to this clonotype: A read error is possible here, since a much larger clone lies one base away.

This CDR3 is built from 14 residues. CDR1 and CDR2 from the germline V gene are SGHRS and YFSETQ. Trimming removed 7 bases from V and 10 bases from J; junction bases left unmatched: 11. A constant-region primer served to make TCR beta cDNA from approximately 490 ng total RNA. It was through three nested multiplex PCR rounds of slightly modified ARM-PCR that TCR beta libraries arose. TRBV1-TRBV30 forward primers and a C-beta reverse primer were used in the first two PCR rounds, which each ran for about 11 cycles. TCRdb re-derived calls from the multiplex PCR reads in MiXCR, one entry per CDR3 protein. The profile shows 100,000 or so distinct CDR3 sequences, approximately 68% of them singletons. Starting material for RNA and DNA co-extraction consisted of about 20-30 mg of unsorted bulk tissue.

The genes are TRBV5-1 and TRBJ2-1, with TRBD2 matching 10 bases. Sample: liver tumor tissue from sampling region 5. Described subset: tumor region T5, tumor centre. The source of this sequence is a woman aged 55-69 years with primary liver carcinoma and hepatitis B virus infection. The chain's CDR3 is CASSGTSEGGEQFF. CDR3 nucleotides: TGCGCCAGCTCTGGGACTAGCGAAGGTGGGGAGCAGTTCTTC. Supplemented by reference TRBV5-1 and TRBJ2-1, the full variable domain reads KAGVTQTPRYLIKTRGQQVTLSCSPISGHRSVSWYQQTPGQGLQFLFEYFSETQRNKGNFPGRFSGRQFSNSRSEMNVSTLELGDSALYLCASSGTSEGGEQFFGPGTRLTVL.